The 14 T cell receptor beta chains below all came from one sample that was sequenced in a study of cytomegalovirus exposure and HLA in healthy donors. Both 60 Vbeta primers and 13 Jbeta primers went into the PCR. Clones were sequenced by immunoSEQ multiplex PCR, and TCRdb holds only the in-frame ones, with some missing. The sample has about 210,000 clones, about 81% seen once; the top ten hold roughly 6%. Sequencing was performed on PBMCs. These receptors were taken from a man aged 35 to 55 in good health and CMV-seropositive.

The chain has TRBV7-2 and TRBJ1-5, with 10 bases aligning to TRBD1. This CDR3 has 14 residues. Trimming cost V 2 bases and J 8 bases; bases outside gene matches: 3. Germline CDR1 and CDR2: SGHTA and FQGNSA. CDR3 coding DNA: TGTGCCAGCAGCTTACCGGGACAGGGGAAGCCCCAGCATTTT. Translating it yields CASSLPGQGKPQHF.

This chain joins TRBV7-9 and TRBJ2-3, with 10 bases identical to TRBD2. This CDR3 spans 15 amino acids. The V gene's germline CDR1 is SEHNR and CDR2 FQNEAQ (reference sequence). V trimming: 3 bases; J trimming: 1 base; junction bases outside the gene matches: 1. The CDR3 spells CASSFLAGGTDTQYF. The CDR3 DNA reads TGTGCCAGCAGCTTCCTAGCGGGAGGCACAGATACGCAGTATTTT.

This rearrangement joins TRBV4-2 to TRBJ2-6; perhaps TRBD1 as D (5 bases). CDR1 and CDR2 (germline): LGHNA, YNFKEQ. The germline V and J ends were trimmed by 1 base and 0 bases, with 13 bases remaining between them. This CDR3 comprises 18 residues. CDR3 in amino acids: CASSQGADSRSGANVLTF. In DNA, the CDR3 is TGTGCCAGCAGCCAAGGGGCAGACAGTCGCTCTGGGGCCAACGTCCTGACTTTC.

This chain connects TRBV25-1 to TRBJ2-6, with no clear D. The CDR3 covers 15 residues. Trimming left V 2 bases short and J 4 bases short, with 9 bases between. Germline V gene data show CDR1 as MGHDK and CDR2 as SYGVNS. The CDR3 coding sequence is TGTGCCAGCAGTGAAATTAAATCCGGGGCCAACGTCCTGACTTTC. Protein sequence: CASSEIKSGANVLTF. The full variable domain, with the rest looked up from reference TRBV25-1 and TRBJ2-6, is EADIYQTPRYLVIGTGKKITLECSQTMGHDKMYWYQQDPGMELHLIHYSYGVNSTEKGDLSSESTVSRIRTEHFPLTLESARPSHTSQYLCASSEIKSGANVLTFGAGSRLTVL.

The CDR3 DNA reads as TGCAGCGTTCGGTTAGCCAAAAACATTCAGTACTTC. This codes for CSVRLAKNIQYF. The chain is built from TRBV29-1 and TRBJ2-4; D not certain. The germline V gene has CDR1 SQVTM and CDR2 ANQGSEA. Trimming cost V 5 bases and J 0 bases, with 5 bases left between them. The CDR3 is 12 amino acids. The full variable domain, its missing parts supplied by reference TRBV29-1 and TRBJ2-4, is SAVISQKPSRDICQRGTSLTIQCQVDSQVTMMFWYRQQPGQSLTLIATANQGSEATYESGFVIDKFPISRPNLTFSTLTVSNMSPEDSSIYLCSVRLAKNIQYFGAGTRLSVL.

This clone was found once. This chain uses TRBV28 with TRBJ2-3, with D unresolved. With 2 bases removed from V and 0 bases from J, the gap between germline ends came to 6 bases. Germline V gene lookup returns CDR1 MDHEN and CDR2 SYDVKM. The CDR3 is 14 amino acids. The CDR3 loop is CASSLRASTDTQYF. The CDR3 DNA follows: TGTGCCAGCAGTTTAAGAGCCAGCACAGATACGCAGTATTTT.

The rearrangement uses TRBV6-5 and TRBJ2-7, with 7 bases that match TRBD1. CDR1 MNHEY and CDR2 SVGAGI come from the germline V gene. The CDR3 sequence is 14 residues long. The trim removed 6 bases at V and 3 bases at J, leaving 8 bases unmatched. The CDR3 DNA follows: TGTGCCAGCAGCCGACCGGGACAGAGCTACGAGCAGTACTTC. Protein product: CASSRPGQSYEQYF.

The chain combines TRBV28 with TRBJ1-5, with D possibly TRBD1 on 6 matching bases. CDR3 length: 18 amino acids. Germline lookup yields CDR1 MDHEN and CDR2 SYDVKM. Between the trimmed V and J ends, which lost 8 bases and 0 bases, there was a span of 23 bases. CDR3: CASLLGGASGYSNQPQHF. CDR3 in DNA: TGTGCCAGCTTGCTAGGGGGGGCCTCAGGTTATAGCAATCAGCCCCAGCATTTT.

The gene calls are TRBV5-6 and TRBJ2-7; 7 bases align to TRBD1. The V gene's germline CDR1 is SGHDT and CDR2 YYEEEE. This CDR3 spans 13 amino acids. J was trimmed by 5 bases and V by 4 bases; bases with no gene match: 6. CDR3 in DNA: TGTGCCAGCAGCCCCACAGGGGAACACGAGCAGTACTTC. This sequence encodes CASSPTGEHEQYF.

The V gene is TRBV6-1, the J gene TRBJ2-7; TRBD2 aligns across 12 bases. The CDR3 spans 18 residues. Germline CDR1 MNHNS, CDR2 SASEGT. Losses at the gene ends were 0 bases for V and 3 bases for J; bases not matched to a gene: 9. CDR3: CASSEASGLAGFLYEQYV. CDR3 DNA sequence: TGTGCCAGCAGTGAAGCATCGGGACTAGCGGGTTTCCTCTACGAGCAGTACGTC.

This rearrangement joins TRBV7-2 to TRBJ2-5; D is possibly TRBD1 (5 bases). The V and J ends lost 0 bases and 7 bases respectively, with 6 bases between them. Per germline, CDR1 SGHTA and CDR2 FQGNSA. The CDR3 is 12 amino acids. The CDR3 DNA follows: TGTGCCAGCAGCTTAGCGCAGGGGACCCAGTACTTC. It specifies CASSLAQGTQYF.

The chain uses TRBV10-3 and TRBJ2-7; 11 bases align to TRBD1. CDR1 and CDR2 (germline): ENHRY, SYGVKD. CDR3 length: 15 amino acids. With V trimmed by 4 bases and J by 1 base, 3 bases remained unmatched. CDR3 protein: CAISGGTGGSYEQYF. The CDR3, as DNA: TGTGCCATCAGTGGGGGGACAGGGGGGTCCTACGAGCAGTACTTC.

V usage is TRBV5-4 and J usage is TRBJ1-2; 10 bases agree with TRBD1. Losses at the gene ends were 5 bases for V and 1 base for J; bases not matched to a gene: 11. Per the germline V gene, CDR1 is SGHNT and CDR2 is YYREEE (reference sequence). This CDR3 region has 17 residues. CDR3 bases: TGTGCCAGCAGGATGAGGGACAGGGGAACCTTTAACTATGGCTACACCTTC. Translated: CASRMRDRGTFNYGYTF.

The V and J genes are TRBV6-6 and TRBJ2-1; 8 bases line up with TRBD2. This CDR3 has 16 residues. CDR1 and CDR2 from the germline V gene are MNHNY and SVGAGI (reference sequence). V lost 7 bases and J lost 2; bases outside the gene matches: 10. In DNA, the CDR3 is TGTGCCAGCATCTTAGGTATTAGCGGGGCCTACAATGAGCAGTTCTTC. Translating gives CASILGISGAYNEQFF.